The 30 T cell receptor beta chains given below trace back to one sample, sequenced in a study of beta chain features in type 1 diabetes. General study results and limits: In all four CD4+ subsets, TCRB CDR3 length was significantly, moderately reduced in type 1 diabetes.

Every bit of the isolated RNA underwent reverse transcription, so sequencing read expressed TCRB transcripts. The repertoire was sequenced with immunoSEQ multiplex PCR; TCRdb's copy has only in-frame clones and lacks some. Here the sample spans 600,000 or so clones, 12% being singletons. What these receptors recognize is not known. Material: naive CD4+ T cells from blood. Receptors were obtained from a man aged 25-40 years with type 1 diabetes.

The V call is TRBV5-1, the J call TRBJ1-2; D not certain. This CDR3 is 19 amino acids long. The germline CDR1 and CDR2 sequences are SGHRS and YFSETQ. V was pared by 0 bases and J by 0 bases, with 21 bases between. The CDR3 nucleotides read TGCGCCAGCAGCTTGGTCCTGACATGGGATGGGAAAGCTAACTATGGCTACACCTTC. Its protein product is CASSLVLTWDGKANYGYTF.

Only a few counts were recorded for this clone. The gene calls are TRBV2 and TRBJ1-1; D is perhaps TRBD1 (6 bases). The CDR3 contains 13 residues. The germline V gene has CDR1 SNHLY and CDR2 FYNNEI. V lost 8 bases and J 0 bases, leaving 10 bases between the germline ends. CDR3 sequence: CASPDSLNTEAFF. The CDR3 DNA reads as TGTGCCAGCCCGGACAGTTTGAACACTGAAGCTTTCTTT. Looking up the rest from reference TRBV2 and TRBJ1-1 gives the full variable domain: EPEVTQTPSHQVTQMGQEVILRCVPISNHLYFYWYRQILGQKVEFLVSFYNNEISEKSEIFDDQFSVERPDGSNFTLKIRSTKLEDSAMYFCASPDSLNTEAFFGQGTRLTVV.

V gene TRBV27 combines with J gene TRBJ1-6, with D unresolved. This CDR3 spans 16 amino acids. CDR1 and CDR2 (germline): MNHEY, SMNVEV (reference sequence). V lost 5 bases to trimming and J lost 8 bases, with 19 bases between them. CDR3 bases: TGTGCCAGCAGTCCCCGCCTACCGGGCTCCGATTCACCCCTCCACTTT. It is translated as CASSPRLPGSDSPLHF.

This chain connects TRBV7-9 to TRBJ1-6; TRBD1 aligns across 9 bases. Germline CDR1 is SEHNR and CDR2 is FQNEAQ (reference sequence). The CDR3 spans 15 residues. Germline trimming cut 3 bases from V and 8 bases from J; bases unmatched to any gene: 5. The chain's CDR3 is CASSFSGQGDSPLHF. The CDR3 DNA is TGTGCCAGCAGCTTCTCGGGACAGGGAGATTCACCCCTCCACTTT. Full variable domain (remainder filled in from reference TRBV7-9 and TRBJ1-6): DTGVSQNPRHKITKRGQNVTFRCDPISEHNRLYWYRQTLGQGPEFLTYFQNEAQLEKSRLLSDRFSAERPKGSFSTLEIQRTEQGDSAMYLCASSFSGQGDSPLHFGNGTRLTVT.

This clone was seen a handful of times. The rearrangement joins TRBV18 to TRBJ2-3; D ambiguous. The CDR3 has 14 residues. CDR1 KGHSH and CDR2 LQKENI come from the germline V gene. V was cut by 1 base and J by 0 bases, with 5 bases left in between. The DNA of the CDR3 is TGTGCCAGCTCACCACAGCGAAGCACAGATACGCAGTATTTT. Translation: CASSPQRSTDTQYF. Looking up the rest from reference TRBV18 and TRBJ2-3 gives the full variable domain: NAGVMQNPRHLVRRRGQEARLRCSPMKGHSHVYWYRQLPEEGLKFMVYLQKENIIDESGMPKERFSAEFPKEGPSILRIQQVVRGDSAAYFCASSPQRSTDTQYFGPGTRLTVL.

The rearrangement uses TRBV14 and TRBJ1-5, with D unresolved. Trimming took 4 bases from V and 1 from J, leaving 17 bases between them. The CDR3 is 17 amino acids. Germline V lookup: CDR1 SGHDN, CDR2 FVKESK. In DNA form, the CDR3 reads TGTGCCAGCAGCCCCTCCCCGATGGCCCGGAGCAATCAGCCCCAGCATTTT. Amino acids: CASSPSPMARSNQPQHF.

V is TRBV6-5 and J is TRBJ2-7; TRBD2 matches at 12 bases. V lost 6 bases, J lost 4 bases, and 7 bases stayed unmatched. Germline V gene data show CDR1 as MNHEY and CDR2 as SVGAGI. The CDR3 sequence is 15 residues long. The DNA of the CDR3 is TGTGCCAGCAGCCGGTGGACTAGCGGGGTGTACGAGCAGTACTTC. Amino acids: CASSRWTSGVYEQYF.

Of note for this clone: A junction end diverges from the germline sequence, so it may reflect a read error. V usage is TRBV7-7 and J usage is TRBJ2-3; 11 bases line up with TRBD2. Looked up from germline, CDR1 is SSHAT and CDR2 is FNYEAQ (reference sequence). CDR3 length: 14 residues. DNA for the CDR3: TGTGCTAGCAGCTTAGGGACTAGCGGAGATACGCAGTATTTT. It is translated as CASSLGTSGDTQYF.

This clone was counted only a few times. The same CDR3 is also encoded by other DNA sequences in this sample. CDR3 sequence reads: CAWSRQGHEQYF. The CDR3 nucleotides read TGTGCCTGGAGTCGACAGGGCCACGAGCAGTACTTC. The chain carries TRBV30 and TRBJ2-7, with 7 bases fitting TRBD1. J gave up 5 bases and V 2 bases, and 3 bases lay outside the gene matches. The CDR3 is 12 amino acids. Germline assignment: CDR1 GTSNPN and CDR2 SVGIG (reference sequence).

This chain joins TRBV27 and TRBJ2-1; TRBD1 aligns across 7 bases. Germline loops: CDR1 MNHEY, CDR2 SMNVEV (reference sequence). Trimming cost V 3 bases and J 4 bases; bases outside gene matches: 6. This CDR3 has 15 amino acids. The CDR3 DNA reads TGTGCCAGCAGTTTCCGACAGGGATCGTACAATGAGCAGTTCTTC. Its translation is CASSFRQGSYNEQFF.

In this sample, this clone turned up a few times. J is TRBJ2-3 and V is TRBV27; D is unclear. V was shortened by 4 bases and J by 8 bases, with 25 bases between the two germline ends. This CDR3 contains 17 residues. CDR1 is MNHEY, CDR2 SMNVEV, per germline (reference sequence). CDR3 region: CASSSAAAQQAAVTQYF. As DNA, the CDR3 is TGTGCCAGCAGTTCGGCGGCGGCTCAGCAGGCAGCAGTTACGCAGTATTTT.

Remarks on this clone: The same CDR3 can be traced to other DNA sequences in this sample. The rearrangement uses TRBV30 and TRBJ2-5, with D perhaps TRBD2 (5 bases). CDR3 length: 13 residues. The V end lost 0 bases, the J end lost 4 bases, and 9 bases lay between the germline ends. The germline V gene has CDR1 GTSNPN and CDR2 SVGIG (reference sequence). The CDR3 coding sequence is TGTGCCTGGAGTGTGAGGGTGGGAGAGACCCAGTACTTC. It is translated as CAWSVRVGETQYF.

There are a few counts of this clone. The rearrangement uses TRBV30 and TRBJ2-4; tentatively, D is TRBD1 (5 bases). The CDR3 has 14 amino acids. CDR1 and CDR2 (germline): GTSNPN, SVGIG (reference sequence). V gave up 0 bases and J gave up 9 bases, with 15 bases separating them. The CDR3 DNA reads as TGTGCCTGGAGTGTATATCAGGGCTGGGGCATTCAGTACTTC. Residues: CAWSVYQGWGIQYF.

There are a few counts of this clone. V gene TRBV4-2 combines with J gene TRBJ2-7, with 7 bases lining up with TRBD2. CDR1 and CDR2 (germline): LGHNA, YNFKEQ. V trimming: 4 bases; J trimming: 2 bases; junction bases outside the gene matches: 11. The length of the CDR3 is 16 residues. The CDR3: CASSLEGSGVAYEQYF. The CDR3 DNA sequence: TGTGCCAGCAGCCTGGAAGGGAGCGGGGTGGCCTACGAGCAGTACTTC.

As DNA, the CDR3 is TGTGCCAGCAGCCCCCCGGCCGGGGTAGGTCAGCCCCAGCATTTT. It encodes CASSPPAGVGQPQHF. The chain uses TRBV27 and TRBJ1-5; D call uncertain. V lost 6 bases, J lost 6 bases, and 18 bases lay in between. Germline-derived CDR1 and CDR2 are MNHEY and SMNVEV (reference sequence). CDR3 length: 15 residues.

This rearrangement joins TRBV6-1 to TRBJ1-2; possible D gene TRBD1, 5 bases. Germline V gene lookup returns CDR1 MNHNS and CDR2 SASEGT. The CDR3 sequence is 12 residues long. With 8 bases removed from V and 8 bases from J, the gap between germline ends came to 15 bases. CDR3 protein: CASRTRAGGYTF. For the CDR3, the DNA is TGTGCCAGCCGGACCAGGGCGGGAGGCTACACCTTC.

A few counts support this clone. The rearrangement uses TRBV9 and TRBJ2-3; 9 bases map to TRBD1. Germline assignment: CDR1 SGDLS and CDR2 YYNGEE. V lost 2 bases and J lost 2; bases outside the gene matches: 9. The length of the CDR3 is 17 residues. DNA for the CDR3: TGTGCCAGCAGCGTCGAGTCAGGGACAGGGATCACAGATACGCAGTATTTT. Translating it yields CASSVESGTGITDTQYF.

The CDR3 DNA follows: TGTGCCAGCAGCGTAGATGTGACGCGAGGAAACATTCAGTACTTC. This translates into CASSVDVTRGNIQYF. The V and J genes are TRBV9 and TRBJ2-4; D gene ambiguous. CDR3 length: 15 residues. With 0 bases removed from V and 6 bases from J, the gap between germline ends came to 13 bases. CDR1 is SGDLS and CDR2 is YYNGEE in the germline V gene.

The chain joins TRBV9 to TRBJ2-1; D is possibly TRBD1 or TRBD2 (6 bases each). Trimming left V 0 bases short and J 7 bases short, with 14 bases between. This CDR3 spans 15 amino acids. Germline values: CDR1 SGDLS, CDR2 YYNGEE. The DNA of the CDR3 is TGTGCCAGCAGCGTAGGAGGGGGGACTTGGAATGAGCAGTTCTTC. Its protein is CASSVGGGTWNEQFF.

V gene TRBV6-1 combines with J gene TRBJ1-2; 7 bases align to TRBD1. J lost 2 bases, V lost 7 bases, and 4 bases had no gene match. The CDR3 is 13 residues long. CDR1 and CDR2 (germline): MNHNS, SASEGT. The CDR3 spells CASNQQGNYGYTF. As DNA, the CDR3 is TGTGCCAGCAACCAACAGGGGAACTATGGCTACACCTTC.

This sequence joins TRBV13 and TRBJ2-3; the D gene is possibly TRBD2 (5 bases). Germline V gene data show CDR1 as PRHDT and CDR2 as FYEKMQ (reference sequence). Between the trimmed V and J ends, which lost 3 bases and 10 bases, there was a span of 23 bases. The CDR3 is made up of 16 amino acids. This CDR3 is CASSLGVKLPQISQYF. CDR3 sequence (DNA): TGTGCCAGCAGCTTGGGAGTGAAGCTTCCACAGATATCGCAGTATTTT.

The chain is built from TRBV6-1 and TRBJ1-2, with no clear D. V gave up 2 bases and J gave up 3 bases, with 13 bases separating them. Germline assignment: CDR1 MNHNS and CDR2 SASEGT. The CDR3 covers 15 residues. This CDR3 is CASSETVLEHYGYTF. As DNA, the CDR3 is TGTGCCAGCAGTGAAACGGTCCTGGAGCACTATGGCTACACCTTC.

This clone was detected a few times. The chain recombines TRBV9 with TRBJ1-6; the D gene is possibly TRBD1 (5 bases). The V gene lost 5 bases and the J gene lost 5 bases, with 11 bases spanning the gap. The CDR3 spans 14 residues. Germline-derived CDR1 and CDR2 are SGDLS and YYNGEE. The CDR3 here is CASSSLQDNSPLHF. The CDR3 DNA is TGTGCCAGCAGTTCCTTACAGGATAATTCACCCCTCCACTTT.

This clone was counted only a few times. This rearrangement joins TRBV11-3 to TRBJ2-3; D unresolved. V lost 0 bases to trimming and J lost 1 base, with 5 bases between them. The CDR3 sequence is 14 residues long. The germline gives CDR1 SGHNT, CDR2 YENEEA. DNA of the CDR3: TGTGCCAGCAGCTTAGAACACGGCACAGATACGCAGTATTTT. It is translated as CASSLEHGTDTQYF.

This clone was counted a few times. The chain couples TRBV29-1 to TRBJ1-5, with D possibly TRBD1 on 5 matching bases. The CDR3 is 14 amino acids. Germline CDR1 reads SQVTM; CDR2 reads ANQGSEA. The V end was cut by 5 bases, the J end by 1 base, with 12 bases between. The CDR3 here is CSVMGGESNQPQHF. The CDR3 bases are TGCAGCGTTATGGGAGGGGAGAGCAATCAGCCCCAGCATTTT. The full variable domain, in which reference TRBV29-1 and TRBJ1-5 provide the parts outside the CDR3, is SAVISQKPSRDICQRGTSLTIQCQVDSQVTMMFWYRQQPGQSLTLIATANQGSEATYESGFVIDKFPISRPNLTFSTLTVSNMSPEDSSIYLCSVMGGESNQPQHFGDGTRLSIL.

The chain combines TRBV7-2 with TRBJ2-1; TRBD1 agrees at 8 bases. From germline, CDR1 is SGHTA and CDR2 FQGNSA. The length of the CDR3 is 15 residues. After removal of 3 bases from V and 6 bases from J, the junction contained 7 bases not matched to a gene. The CDR3 nucleotides are TGTGCCAGCAGCTTCGTCCGGGACAGGCCCAATGAGCAGTTCTTC. Protein product: CASSFVRDRPNEQFF.

This clone was seen a handful of times. The V and J genes are TRBV2 and TRBJ1-5; D uncertain. CDR1 is SNHLY and CDR2 is FYNNEI in the germline V gene. The CDR3 totals 12 residues. V lost 4 bases to trimming and J lost 7 bases, with 8 bases between them. CDR3 sequence reads: CASSAGKQPQHF. CDR3 bases: TGTGCCAGCAGTGCCGGGAAACAGCCCCAGCATTTT.

This chain links TRBV14 with TRBJ2-3; D is uncertain. The CDR3 totals 13 residues. Germline V gene sequence: CDR1 SGHDN, CDR2 FVKESK. Trimming cost V 0 bases and J 8 bases, with 9 bases left between them. DNA for the CDR3: TGTGCCAGCAGCCAAGACCGCATTCTTACGCAGTATTTT. Its protein product is CASSQDRILTQYF.

This clone occurred a few times. This chain links TRBV7-9 with TRBJ2-7; 7 bases agree with TRBD1. The CDR3 covers 15 residues. Losses at the gene ends were 5 bases for V and 0 bases for J; bases not matched to a gene: 7. CDR1 and CDR2 (germline): SEHNR, FQNEAQ (reference sequence). The CDR3 DNA is TGTGCCAGCAGCCGAGGACAGGCCTCCTCCTACGAGCAGTACTTC. Translating it yields CASSRGQASSYEQYF. Drawing the rest from reference TRBV7-9 and TRBJ2-7, the complete variable domain is DTGVSQNPRHKITKRGQNVTFRCDPISEHNRLYWYRQTLGQGPEFLTYFQNEAQLEKSRLLSDRFSAERPKGSFSTLEIQRTEQGDSAMYLCASSRGQASSYEQYFGPGTRLTVT.

The V call is TRBV5-4, the J call TRBJ2-5; 9 nucleotides match TRBD1. This CDR3 is built from 15 residues. CDR1 is SGHNT and CDR2 is YYREEE in the germline V gene (reference sequence). Trimming cost V 3 bases and J 4 bases; bases outside gene matches: 7. CDR3 nucleotide sequence: TGTGCCAGCAGCTCAGGACAGGGGTCGAGAGAGACCCAGTACTTC. Encoded protein: CASSSGQGSRETQYF.